Below, one T cell receptor beta chain is given with its context. This clone was picked up a small number of times. It has no known antigen specificity. One base away there is no much larger clone; base qualities are not given. This entry belongs to a study of blood T cell repertoires in COVID-19 (dated by TCRdb to about 2020). Regarding the complete study: Samples covering the acute and convalescent phases of COVID-19 were provided by collaborators in the United States, Italy and Spain. Sample metadata almost always included a de-identified subject ID, COVID-19 status, age in years and sex. The prospective study material was composed of cDNA or gDNA derived from T cells, B-cell-depleted T cells, or PBMCs. Subjects who had been exposed to COVID-19, were actively infected with it, or had recovered from it provided the deeply sampled blood TCRbeta repertoires that made up the dataset. Where available, HLA class I and class II types were obtained from metadata supplied by the sample provider rather than from assay-based typing. The samples were drawn from two sources: the first 160 participants of the ongoing ImmuneRACE study, and 1,000 to 1,500 subjects contributed by 6 global collaborators. The repertoires were released in a freely available public database meant as a resource for research on the immune response to SARS-CoV-2. Points the paper makes about the study in general: The amount of clinical and demographic metadata varied by source and participant and was provided uncurated.

One collaborating source in Seattle enrolled patients while the patients were actively infected and followed the patients over time throughout the course of disease. Whole blood was collected in K2EDTA tubes by collaborating institutions according to the institutions' own protocols. For TCRbeta analysis, collaborators shipped samples as frozen whole blood, isolated PBMCs, or DNA extracted from either of those sample types. TCRbeta CDR3 regions were amplified from genomic DNA by means of the immunoSEQ Assay, a bias-controlled multiplex PCR. As for how the authors treated the data: Nucleated cell counts per sample were estimated from amplification of reference gene primers within the assay. To quantify the absolute abundance of each unique TCRbeta CDR3 rearrangement, sequence reads were collapsed and filtered. For each sample, productive Simpson clonality was calculated as the square root of Simpson's diversity index across productive rearrangements. TCRdb took over this immuneACCESS table, retaining in-frame rearrangements with V and J assigned. Such tables are incomplete; in checked studies, under half of the missing clones stem from an unresolved V gene, and the remainder is unexplained. The V and J calls and clone size come from that table; D and trimming were worked out from the DNA. The sample contains fewer than 500,000 clones, approximately 90% of them found a single time. The leading ten clones occupy 0.7% to 1% of the sample.

This receptor was taken from a man aged 18 to 30 with COVID-19, enrolled during active disease. The source material was peripheral blood.

In nucleotides, the sequence is TGTGCCAGCAGTTCGGACAGGGCCTCCTACAATGAGCAGTTCTTC. The resulting protein is CASSSDRASYNEQFF. Rearrangement joined TRBV6-5 to TRBJ2-1; TRBD1 matches 8 bases in the middle. From its cysteine to its phenylalanine, the CDR3 spans 15 amino acids. Just the 45-base CDR3 DNA is kept, in frame starting at base 1. Trimming takes 4 bases off V and 0 bases off J; junction bases not matched to a gene: 2. The germline V gene provides CDR1 MNHEY and CDR2 SVGAGI.